Listed below are T cell receptor beta chains from one sample, sequenced in a study of blood T cells in healthy people across ages. TCRdb analysed the 5' RACE reads with MiXCR anew, one entry per CDR3 protein. Here the sample spans 650,000 to 1,000,000 distinct CDR3 sequences, 35% to 40% being singletons. The material sequenced was blood. These receptors were obtained from a man aged 18 to 35 in good health. Both conserved end residues are part of each CDR3. Fields, in order: clone size, J gene, D gene, V gene, CDR3 protein, CDR3 DNA. D genes are given only for firm matches. Clone size is stated in some rows and not others, as once, few, many or a class when expanded.

clone size: few; J gene: TRBJ1-5; D gene: NA; V gene: TRBV20-1; CDR3 protein: CSARDPRAGTIGQPQHF; CDR3 DNA: TGCAGTGCTAGAGACCCTCGGGCAGGCACTATTGGTCAGCCCCAGCATTTT
clone size: many; J gene: TRBJ2-5; D gene: TRBD1; V gene: TRBV4-1; CDR3 protein: CASSRPSDRVSEETQYF; CDR3 DNA: TGCGCCAGCAGCCGACCCAGCGACAGGGTTTCTGAAGAGACCCAGTACTTC
clone size: few; J gene: TRBJ2-3; D gene: TRBD1; V gene: TRBV12-3/TRBV12-4; CDR3 protein: CATSTSRTGGTDTQYF; CDR3 DNA: TGTGCCACCTCGACGTCACGGACAGGGGGCACAGATACGCAGTATTTT
clone size: NA; J gene: TRBJ1-4; D gene: NA; V gene: TRBV20-1; CDR3 protein: CSAGLGADGEKLFF; CDR3 DNA: TGCAGTGCCGGTTTGGGGGCCGATGGTGAAAAACTGTTTTTT
clone size: few; J gene: TRBJ2-7; D gene: NA; V gene: TRBV20-1; CDR3 protein: CSDDRGGSEQYF; CDR3 DNA: TGCAGTGACGACCGGGGAGGCTCCGAGCAGTACTTC
clone size: NA; J gene: TRBJ2-1; D gene: NA; V gene: TRBV29-1; CDR3 protein: CSAEFARCNEQFF; CDR3 DNA: TGCAGCGCTGAATTCGCCCGATGCAATGAGCAGTTCTTC
clone size: NA; J gene: TRBJ2-5; D gene: TRBD2; V gene: TRBV4-2; CDR3 protein: CASSQGLAGGQNEQYF; CDR3 DNA: TGTGCCAGCAGCCAAGGATTAGCGGGGGGGCAGAATGAGCAGTACTTC
clone size: many; J gene: TRBJ2-3; D gene: NA; V gene: TRBV7-2; CDR3 protein: CASQLAFSTDTQYF; CDR3 DNA: TGTGCCAGCCAACTAGCTTTTAGCACAGATACGCAGTATTTT
clone size: few; J gene: TRBJ2-1; D gene: TRBD2; V gene: TRBV7-3; CDR3 protein: CASSGYGGAHNEQFF; CDR3 DNA: TGTGCCAGCAGCGGGTACGGGGGGGCCCACAATGAGCAGTTCTTC
clone size: NA; J gene: TRBJ2-1; D gene: TRBD1; V gene: TRBV20-1; CDR3 protein: CSARGQGDYNEQFF; CDR3 DNA: TGCAGTGCTAGGGGCCAGGGGGACTACAATGAGCAGTTCTTC
clone size: few; J gene: TRBJ2-5; D gene: NA; V gene: TRBV4-2; CDR3 protein: CASSQDLHGETQYF; CDR3 DNA: TGTGCCAGCAGCCAAGATCTCCACGGGGAGACCCAGTACTTC
clone size: NA; J gene: TRBJ1-2; D gene: TRBD1; V gene: TRBV20-1; CDR3 protein: CSARDLYRGPLFGYTF; CDR3 DNA: TGCAGTGCTAGAGATCTCTACAGGGGGCCGCTCTTTGGCTACACCTTC
clone size: NA; J gene: TRBJ2-1; D gene: TRBD1; V gene: TRBV7-6; CDR3 protein: CASSLIPLPGQGPYNERFF; CDR3 DNA: TGTGCCAGCAGCTTAATACCACTCCCGGGACAGGGACCCTACAATGAGCGGTTCTTC
clone size: many; J gene: TRBJ1-5; D gene: NA; V gene: TRBV20-1; CDR3 protein: CSAATAVVTSNQPQHF; CDR3 DNA: TGCAGTGCTGCGACCGCCGTGGTCACCAGCAATCAGCCCCAGCATTTT
clone size: NA; J gene: TRBJ1-2; D gene: TRBD1; V gene: TRBV20-1; CDR3 protein: CSALTGIYGYTF; CDR3 DNA: TGCAGTGCACTGACAGGGATCTATGGCTACACCTTC
clone size: NA; J gene: TRBJ1-1; D gene: NA; V gene: TRBV20-1; CDR3 protein: CSARVDFPREAFF; CDR3 DNA: TGCAGTGCTAGGGTGGACTTTCCCCGTGAAGCTTTCTTT
clone size: NA; J gene: TRBJ2-2; D gene: NA; V gene: TRBV12-3/TRBV12-4; CDR3 protein: CASRGVAGNTGELFF; CDR3 DNA: TGTGCCAGCAGGGGGGTGGCAGGGAACACCGGGGAGCTGTTTTTT
clone size: few; J gene: TRBJ2-1; D gene: TRBD1; V gene: TRBV14; CDR3 protein: CASSQDRITEQFF; CDR3 DNA: TGTGCCAGCAGCCAGGACAGGATCACTGAGCAGTTCTTC
clone size: NA; J gene: TRBJ2-7; D gene: NA; V gene: TRBV30; CDR3 protein: CAWRDSDEQYF; CDR3 DNA: TGTGCCTGGAGGGACAGTGACGAGCAGTACTTC
clone size: NA; J gene: TRBJ2-5; D gene: NA; V gene: TRBV5-1; CDR3 protein: CASSLAARRGETQYF; CDR3 DNA: TGCGCCAGCAGCTTGGCCGCAAGGAGGGGAGAGACCCAGTACTTC
clone size: NA; J gene: TRBJ1-5; D gene: TRBD1; V gene: TRBV2; CDR3 protein: CASSVGDRATGQPQHF; CDR3 DNA: TGTGCCAGCAGTGTCGGGGACAGGGCGACCGGTCAGCCCCAGCATTTT
clone size: NA; J gene: TRBJ1-6; D gene: TRBD1; V gene: TRBV2; CDR3 protein: CASSADRALYNSPLHF; CDR3 DNA: TGTGCCAGCAGTGCAGACAGGGCCCTTTATAATTCACCCCTCCACTTT